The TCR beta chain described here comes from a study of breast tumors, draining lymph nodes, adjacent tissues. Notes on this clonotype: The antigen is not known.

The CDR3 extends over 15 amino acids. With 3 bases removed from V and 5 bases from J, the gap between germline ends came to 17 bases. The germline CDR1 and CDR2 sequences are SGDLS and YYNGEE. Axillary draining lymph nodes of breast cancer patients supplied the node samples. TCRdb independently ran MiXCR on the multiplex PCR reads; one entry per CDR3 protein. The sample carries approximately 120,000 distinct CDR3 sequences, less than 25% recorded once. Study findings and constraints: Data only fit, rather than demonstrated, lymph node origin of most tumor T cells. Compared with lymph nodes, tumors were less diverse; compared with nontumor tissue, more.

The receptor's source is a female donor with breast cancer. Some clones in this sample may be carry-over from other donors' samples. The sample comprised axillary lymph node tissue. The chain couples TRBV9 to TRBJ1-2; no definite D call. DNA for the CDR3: TGTGCCAGCAGCGCCACCGACCGTGATGGGTATGGCTACACCTTC. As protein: CASSATDRDGYGYTF.